This T cell receptor beta chain originates from a study of T cells in localized non-small cell lung cancer. Study-level points and caveats: In the blood, greater T cell density corresponded to longer overall survival. A median of about 50 clones ranked among the top 100 in tumor appeared in adjacent lung. Sequencing covered just one tumor region, so heterogeneity cannot be ruled out. Of the tissues analyzed, uninvolved adjacent lung showed maximal T cell clonality, greater than tumor.

The assay was immunoSEQ multiplex PCR, and TCRdb's table has in-frame clones only and misses some. The profile covers approximately 89,000 clones, with roughly 75% appearing a single time and approximately 21% taken by the ten largest. The V gene lost 2 bases and the J gene lost 5 bases, with 19 bases spanning the gap. The CDR3 is 17 amino acids. CDR1 is MDHEN and CDR2 is SYDVKM in the germline V gene. About this clone: Its antigen remains unknown.

The sequence was obtained from a man aged 40-75 years with stage II squamous cell lung carcinoma. The V gene is TRBV28, the J gene TRBJ2-1, with D possibly TRBD2 on 6 matching bases. Material: PBMCs, obtained before any cancer treatment. CDR3 in DNA: TGTGCCAGCAGTTTAGGGGGTAGCGGAGCACTTGACAATGAGCAGTTCTTC. It yields the protein CASSLGGSGALDNEQFF.